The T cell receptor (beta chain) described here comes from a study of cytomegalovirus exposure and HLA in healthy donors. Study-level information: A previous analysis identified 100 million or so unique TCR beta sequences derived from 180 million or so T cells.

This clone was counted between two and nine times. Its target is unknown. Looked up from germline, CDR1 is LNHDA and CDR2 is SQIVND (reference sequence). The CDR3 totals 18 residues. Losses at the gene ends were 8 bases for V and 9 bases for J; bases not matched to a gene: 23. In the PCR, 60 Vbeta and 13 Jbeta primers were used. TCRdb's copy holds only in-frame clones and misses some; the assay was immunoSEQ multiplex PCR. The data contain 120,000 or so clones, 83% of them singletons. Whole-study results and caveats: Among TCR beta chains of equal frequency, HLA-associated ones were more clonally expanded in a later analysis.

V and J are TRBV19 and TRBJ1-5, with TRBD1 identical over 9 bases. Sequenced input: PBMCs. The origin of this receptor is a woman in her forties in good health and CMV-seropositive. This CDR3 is CASRPVGGQGFGHRPQHF. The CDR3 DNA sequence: TGTGCCAGTCGCCCGGTGGGGGGACAGGGCTTCGGACATCGGCCCCAGCATTTT.